This passage covers 13 T cell receptor beta chains from one sample sequenced in a study of early T cells in non-severe SARS-CoV-2 infection. TCRdb ran MiXCR on the 5' RACE reads and lists one entry per CDR3 protein. The sample gives around 32,000 distinct CDR3 sequences, less than 7.5% of which show up once; roughly 5.5% is in the top ten. Sequences were obtained from whole blood. The receptors come from an adult who was a healthcare worker with PCR-confirmed SARS-CoV-2 infection or an uninfected control (not recorded which).

In its sample, this clonotype ranks as medium-sized. The J gene is TRBJ2-7, the V gene TRBV12-3 or TRBV12-4; D is uncertain. The CDR3 spans 11 residues. Trimming shortened V by 5 bases and J by 0 bases, and 2 bases separated the two germline ends. The CDR3 spells CASSSSYEQYF. Here the CDR3 DNA reads TGTGCCAGCAGTAGCTCCTACGAGCAGTACTTC.

V usage is TRBV11-2 and J usage is TRBJ1-2; D unresolved. The CDR3 contains 12 residues. Trimming removed 5 bases at V and 6 bases at J, with 10 bases between. The V gene's germline CDR1 is SGHAT and CDR2 FQNNGV. The CDR3 DNA follows: TGTGCCAGCAGCCTGGACGGCCATGGCTACACCTTC. Protein: CASSLDGHGYTF.

This clonotype was observed at least ten times. This chain links TRBV28 with TRBJ2-3; D is undetermined. Trimming pared 6 bases from V and 0 bases from J, leaving 10 bases between. Germline values: CDR1 MDHEN, CDR2 SYDVKM. The CDR3 is 14 amino acids. This CDR3 is CASRAFQSTDTQYF. CDR3 coding DNA: TGTGCCAGCAGGGCGTTCCAGAGCACAGATACGCAGTATTTT.

By share, this clonotype counts as medium-sized (0.01 to 0.1%). V and J are TRBV10-3 and TRBJ2-3; D not resolved. Deletions cut 0 bases from V and 0 bases from J, with 7 bases between. The V gene's germline CDR1 is ENHRY and CDR2 SYGVKD. This CDR3 contains 15 residues. The CDR3 spells CAISESAGSTDTQYF. The CDR3, as DNA: TGTGCCATCAGTGAGTCGGCCGGGAGCACAGATACGCAGTATTTT.

This clonotype was counted a few times. V gene TRBV3-1 combines with J gene TRBJ2-1; D is unresolved. The V gene lost 1 base and the J gene lost 9 bases, with 4 bases spanning the gap. Germline CDR1 LGHDT, CDR2 YNNKEL (reference sequence). The CDR3 consists of 11 residues. The CDR3 sequence is CASSQAAEQFF. In DNA, the CDR3 is TGTGCCAGCAGCCAAGCGGCTGAGCAGTTCTTC.

As to this clonotype: Relative to the germline gene, one junction end is altered; a read error may explain this. The chain carries TRBV4-3 and TRBJ2-3; a weak D match, TRBD1 (5 bases). The CDR3 totals 15 residues. The V gene's germline CDR1 is LGHNA and CDR2 YSLEER. In nucleotides, the CDR3 is TGCGCCAGCAGTCAAGTTGGCAGGGCCACAGATACGCAGTATTTT. Encoded protein: CASSQVGRATDTQYF.

This clonotype was observed many times. The gene calls are TRBV20-1 and TRBJ2-7; 11 nucleotides match TRBD1. The CDR3 sequence is 13 residues long. From germline, CDR1 is DFQATT and CDR2 SNEGSKA (reference sequence). V shed 4 bases and J 3 bases; nucleotides not matched to a gene: 2. CDR3 sequence reads: CSATGTGGYEQYF. In nucleotides, the CDR3 is TGCAGTGCTACCGGGACAGGGGGCTACGAGCAGTACTTC.

The genes are TRBV14 and TRBJ1-3, with 9 bases that match TRBD1. The ends lost 1 base at V and 4 bases at J; junction bases unmatched: 8. Germline loops: CDR1 SGHDN, CDR2 FVKESK. This CDR3 region has 17 residues. CDR3 sequence (DNA): TGTGCCAGCAGCCAAGCCCTCTACAGGGGGCGCGGAAACACCATATATTTT. Its translation: CASSQALYRGRGNTIYF.

This clonotype was seen at least ten times. The V gene is TRBV6-5, the J gene TRBJ1-1, with TRBD1 identical over 8 bases. In germline, CDR1 is MNHEY, CDR2 SVGAGI. The length of the CDR3 is 16 residues. V dropped 6 bases and J dropped 1; count of bases not matched to a gene: 10. The CDR3 reads CASRTGTGGRNTEAFF. The CDR3 DNA follows: TGTGCCAGCAGGACTGGGACAGGTGGTAGGAACACTGAAGCTTTCTTT.

In its sample, this clonotype was seen many times. V is TRBV2 and J is TRBJ1-1; D gene ambiguous. Germline values: CDR1 SNHLY, CDR2 FYNNEI. This CDR3 spans 13 amino acids. V dropped 4 bases and J dropped 0 bases, with 6 bases sitting between them. CDR3 bases: TGTGCCAGCAGTGTGGCTATGAACACTGAAGCTTTCTTT. Translating it yields CASSVAMNTEAFF.

This clonotype was counted ten times or more. The chain employs TRBV29-1 and TRBJ2-3; D unclear. The CDR3 is made up of 15 amino acids. V shed 3 bases and J shed 0 bases, with 13 bases lying between them. Per the germline V gene, CDR1 is SQVTM and CDR2 is ANQGSEA. CDR3 protein: CSVDKARISTDTQYF. CDR3 coding DNA: TGCAGCGTTGACAAGGCCAGGATTAGCACAGATACGCAGTATTTT.

This clonotype was observed many times. The chain carries TRBV10-3 and TRBJ1-1; D perhaps matches TRBD1 (5 bases). V gave up 3 bases and J gave up 1 base, with 9 bases separating them. The CDR3 loop spans 14 amino acids. CDR1 and CDR2 (germline): ENHRY, SYGVKD. The CDR3 loop reads CAISDGGSNTEAFF. CDR3 bases: TGTGCCATCAGTGATGGGGGATCGAACACTGAAGCTTTCTTT.

V usage is TRBV15 and J usage is TRBJ2-7; possible D gene TRBD2, 6 bases. This CDR3 region has 12 residues. The ends were cut back, 1 base at V and 7 bases at J, with 8 bases in the middle. In germline, CDR1 is LNHNV, CDR2 YYDKDF (reference sequence). The CDR3 sequence: CATSRGGGEQYF. CDR3 bases: TGTGCCACCAGCAGAGGGGGAGGAGAGCAGTACTTC.